This T cell receptor beta chain was identified in a study of T cell repertoires in cytomegalovirus infection. Across the study: Public TCR beta signatures provided an indication of both CMV infection and a matching HLA type. Overall study results and limits: HLA-C-restricted CMV clonotypes gave the most frequent clonotype in two of eight donors.

The CDR3 consists of 15 residues. The germline V gene has CDR1 MNHEY and CDR2 SVGAGI. With V trimmed by 4 bases and J by 5 bases, 6 bases remained unmatched. In TCRdb, the reads were re-called with MiXCR into one record per CDR3 protein. The repertoire consists of roughly 240,000 distinct CDR3 sequences, with around 6.4% occurring once and the leading ten covering around 6.9%. In its sample, this clonotype was seen many times. Its antigen is currently unknown. This chain connects TRBV6-5 to TRBJ2-2, with 8 bases identical to TRBD1. Sequenced input: PBMCs. The sequence was obtained from a human donor in good health (CMV status not recorded). Some clones in this sample may be carry-over from other donors' samples. CDR3 amino acids: CASSWGQVGTGELFF. CDR3 nucleotides: TGTGCCAGCAGTTGGGGACAGGTTGGGACCGGGGAGCTGTTTTTT.